The source of this T cell receptor (beta chain) is a study of regulatory T cells in long-lasting Graves disease. As for the study in general: Patients met the persistent Graves' disease definition after over 5 years of antithyroid drugs with positive TSH receptor antibodies.

Note on this clonotype: What it binds is not known. At one end the junction does not follow the germline gene, possibly because of a read error.

CDR3 regions were amplified by Arm-PCR using iRepertoire HTBI primers to build TCR beta libraries. TCRdb used MiXCR to reprocess the multiplex PCR reads, holding one entry per CDR3 protein. The sample lists hundreds of thousands of distinct CDR3 sequences; around 21% were seen once. Time point described: persistent/refractory GD, antithyroid drugs over 5 years with positive TRAb. Making the TCR library involved RNA that had been extracted from PBMCs. Study-level results: Graves' patients with persistent disease showed TCR diversity lower than patients newly diagnosed. New patients shared around 1,000 public clonotypes, and persistent patients shared more, with around 2,600. Newly diagnosed disease favored TRBV20-1 and TRBJ2-1 over persistent disease.

From germline, CDR1 is MNHEY and CDR2 SVGEGT. The CDR3 consists of 15 residues. The chain joins TRBV6-2 or TRBV6-3 to TRBJ2-2; 10 bases are a match to TRBD1. The TCR was taken from a female donor with Graves disease. The sequencing used peripheral blood mononuclear cells (PBMCs), collected when the disease was refractory, from a patient treated with antithyroid drugs. The CDR3 DNA is TGTGCCGGCAGGACCGGGACAGGGGTCACCGGGGAGCTGTTTTTT. Translating gives CAGRTGTGVTGELFF.